This is a list of T cell receptor beta chains from one sample in a study of CD8 T cells in ankylosing spondylitis. TCRdb itself ran the 5' RACE reads through MiXCR, one entry per CDR3 protein. The sample lists 200,000 to 300,000 distinct CDR3 sequences, about 11% occurring once. Sequenced input: blood, either unsorted or a sorted T cell fraction (not recorded which). Every receptor here comes from a male donor with ankylosing spondylitis or in good health (not recorded which). The CDR3 runs from the conserved cysteine through the conserved F or W. Each record gives: CDR3 protein, CDR3 DNA, J gene, D gene, V gene, clone size. D genes are given only for firm matches. Clone sizes are given selectively: once, few, many, or a class where the clone is expanded.

CASSLVGLAGVGDEQYF	TGCGCCAGCAGCTTGGTTGGACTAGCGGGAGTAGGAGACGAGCAGTACTTC	TRBJ2-7	TRBD2	TRBV5-1	few
CAELVGLQAVNEQFF	TGTGCTGAATTGGTAGGACTCCAGGCGGTCAATGAGCAGTTCTTC	TRBJ2-1	NA	TRBV12-5	few
CASSANRDRATYEQYF	TGTGCCAGCAGCGCTAACCGGGACAGGGCCACCTACGAGCAGTACTTC	TRBJ2-7	TRBD1	TRBV9	NA
CASSNEIAAGAVKNYNEQFF	TGTGCCAGCAGCAATGAGATAGCAGCCGGCGCGGTCAAAAATTACAATGAGCAGTTCTTC	TRBJ2-1	NA	TRBV21-1	few
CATHGARGTEAFF	TGTGCCACGCATGGGGCCAGGGGCACTGAAGCTTTCTTT	TRBJ1-1	NA	TRBV6-1	few
CSVREQVGTEAFF	TGCAGCGTCCGAGAGCAGGTTGGCACTGAAGCTTTCTTT	TRBJ1-1	NA	TRBV29-1	many
CASSDPLGGGTEAFF	TGCGCCAGCAGCGACCCACTTGGGGGTGGCACTGAAGCTTTCTTT	TRBJ1-1	NA	TRBV5-1	many
CSASTGTDTQYF	TGCAGTGCCTCAACAGGGACAGATACGCAGTATTTT	TRBJ2-3	NA	TRBV20-1	NA
CASSYEASGGDTQYF	TGTGCCAGCAGTTACGAGGCTAGCGGGGGAGATACGCAGTATTTT	TRBJ2-3	TRBD2	TRBV6-2/TRBV6-3	many
CASSSGTATNYGYTF	TGTGCCAGCAGCTCCGGGACAGCTACTAACTATGGCTACACCTTC	TRBJ1-2	TRBD1	TRBV7-6	many
CASSQGLANTGELFF	TGTGCCAGCAGCCAAGGACTAGCGAACACCGGGGAGCTGTTTTTT	TRBJ2-2	TRBD2	TRBV11-2	many
CASSLVGTSLDEQFF	TGTGCCAGCAGTTTAGTCGGGACTAGCTTGGATGAGCAGTTCTTC	TRBJ2-1	TRBD2	TRBV12-3/TRBV12-4	many
CASSPYPGGGYTF	TGTGCCAGCAGCCCATACCCCGGAGGAGGCTACACCTTC	TRBJ1-2	NA	TRBV3-1	many
CASRDDSYEQYF	TGTGCCAGCAGGGATGATTCCTACGAGCAGTACTTC	TRBJ2-7	NA	TRBV11-2	few
CASSFADSLEQYF	TGTGCCAGCAGTTTCGCAGATTCCTTGGAGCAGTACTTC	TRBJ2-7	NA	TRBV12-3/TRBV12-4	many
CSARPLRNEQFF	TGCAGTGCTAGACCCCTCCGAAATGAGCAGTTCTTC	TRBJ2-1	NA	TRBV20-1	many
CASSFEETQYF	TGCGCCAGCAGCTTTGAAGAGACCCAGTACTTC	TRBJ2-5	NA	TRBV5-1	many
CASRRLAGGEYQETQYF	TGTGCCAGCAGAAGGCTAGCTGGGGGGGAGTACCAAGAGACCCAGTACTTC	TRBJ2-5	TRBD2	TRBV7-6	many
CASSLGIQQYF	TGCGCCAGCAGCTTGGGGATCCAGCAGTACTTC	TRBJ2-7	NA	TRBV5-1	many
CASSSSPGDTQYF	TGTGCCAGCAGTTCTAGTCCCGGGGATACGCAGTATTTT	TRBJ2-3	NA	TRBV12-3/TRBV12-4	many
CASSTINYGYTF	TGTGCCAGCAGCACCATTAACTATGGCTACACCTTC	TRBJ1-2	NA	TRBV5-6	many
CASSRETSGRHNEQFF	TGCGCCAGCAGCCGCGAGACTAGCGGGAGACACAATGAGCAGTTCTTC	TRBJ2-1	TRBD2	TRBV5-1	many
CASSRTSGGGETQYF	TGTGCCAGCAGCCGGACTAGCGGGGGGGGAGAGACCCAGTACTTC	TRBJ2-5	TRBD2	TRBV12-3/TRBV12-4	many
CASSSRRGIQETQYF	TGTGCCAGCAGCTCTCGTCGCGGGATACAAGAGACCCAGTACTTC	TRBJ2-5	NA	TRBV5-4	few
CASSLSDGPYNEQFF	TGTGCCAGCAGCTTAAGTGACGGGCCCTACAATGAGCAGTTCTTC	TRBJ2-1	NA	TRBV7-2	NA
CASSRTGTRTDTQYF	TGTGCCAGCAGCCGAACCGGGACTCGCACAGATACGCAGTATTTT	TRBJ2-3	NA	TRBV11-2	many
CASSLVLGTSGRSSSYNEQFF	TGTGCCAGCAGTTTAGTTCTCGGGACTAGCGGGAGGTCGAGCTCCTACAATGAGCAGTTCTTC	TRBJ2-1	TRBD2	TRBV28	few
CSVEDEDNLVYEQFF	TGCAGCGTTGAAGATGAGGACAACTTGGTCTATGAGCAGTTCTTC	TRBJ2-1	NA	TRBV29-1	few
CASRPDRNYEQYF	TGCGCCAGCAGACCGGACAGGAACTACGAGCAGTACTTC	TRBJ2-7	TRBD1	TRBV5-1	many
CASIGHQETQYF	TGTGCCAGCATCGGCCACCAAGAGACCCAGTACTTC	TRBJ2-5	NA	TRBV2	NA
CASSSNRHYGYTF	TGTGCCAGCAGCTCGAACAGACACTATGGCTACACCTTC	TRBJ1-2	NA	TRBV11-2	NA
CASSHRGGNTEAFF	TGTGCCAGCAGTCACCGGGGTGGTAACACTGAAGCTTTCTTT	TRBJ1-1	NA	TRBV6-5	many
CASLGDTQYF	TGTGCCAGCCTTGGGGATACGCAGTATTTT	TRBJ2-3	NA	TRBV12-3/TRBV12-4	many
CASSQGGPKETQYF	TGTGCCAGCAGCCAGGGAGGTCCAAAAGAGACCCAGTACTTC	TRBJ2-5	NA	TRBV3-1	many
CSAREAPLMIIDGTDTQYF	TGCAGTGCTAGAGAAGCCCCTTTAATGATAATCGACGGTACAGATACGCAGTATTTT	TRBJ2-3	NA	TRBV20-1	many
CASSPPATNEKLFF	TGTGCCAGCTCACCTCCAGCAACTAATGAAAAACTGTTTTTT	TRBJ1-4	NA	TRBV18	NA
CAISDARQGAYEQYF	TGTGCCATCAGTGATGCAAGACAGGGGGCCTACGAGCAGTACTTC	TRBJ2-7	TRBD1	TRBV10-3	many
CASSPSGFGTEAFF	TGCGCCAGCAGCCCGTCGGGGTTTGGCACTGAAGCTTTCTTT	TRBJ1-1	NA	TRBV5-1	many
CASSSWPSGATDTQYF	TGTGCCAGCAGCTCATGGCCTAGCGGGGCAACAGATACGCAGTATTTT	TRBJ2-3	TRBD2	TRBV7-8	many
CATSRDEEGRSGANVLTF	TGTGCCACCAGCAGAGATGAAGAGGGCCGCTCTGGGGCCAACGTCCTGACTTTC	TRBJ2-6	NA	TRBV15	many
CASSFDRSNEKLFF	TGTGCCAGCAGCTTTGACAGATCCAATGAAAAACTGTTTTTT	TRBJ1-4	NA	TRBV7-2	few
CASSAKMNTEAFF	TGTGCCAGCTCGGCGAAGATGAACACTGAAGCTTTCTTT	TRBJ1-1	NA	TRBV6-4	many
CASRGQGGSETQYF	TGCGCCAGCAGAGGACAGGGTGGATCGGAGACCCAGTACTTC	TRBJ2-5	TRBD1	TRBV5-1	NA
CSVAPRMRDTQYF	TGCAGCGTTGCCCCCCGAATGAGGGATACGCAGTATTTT	TRBJ2-3	NA	TRBV29-1	many
CASSRDPKRWNTEAFF	TGTGCCAGCAGCCGGGACCCAAAAAGGTGGAACACTGAAGCTTTCTTT	TRBJ1-1	NA	TRBV6-1	many
CATSRDRGQVGTGELFF	TGTGCCACCAGCAGGGACAGGGGGCAGGTCGGCACCGGGGAGCTGTTTTTT	TRBJ2-2	TRBD1	TRBV15	many